Following are 27 T cell receptor beta chains from one sample sequenced in a study of technical replicates of blood from a handful of donors. The repertoire was sequenced with immunoSEQ multiplex PCR; TCRdb's copy has only in-frame clones and lacks some. The sample contains about 73,000 clones, 85% to 95% of which appear only once. Specimen: T cells isolated from PBMCs. The receptors originated from a human donor in good health.

The rearrangement links TRBV2 to TRBJ1-2; 7 nucleotides align to TRBD1. Germline assignment: CDR1 SNHLY and CDR2 FYNNEI. This CDR3 is 14 amino acids long. The V segment lost 6 bases and the J segment 4 bases; nucleotides outside the gene matches: 8. CDR3 residues: CASSRDSYFYGYTF. CDR3 sequence (DNA): TGTGCCAGCAGCCGGGACAGCTACTTCTATGGCTACACCTTC.

This rearrangement joins TRBV5-6 to TRBJ1-6, with 9 bases fitting TRBD1. The CDR3 totals 15 residues. Looked up from germline, CDR1 is SGHDT and CDR2 is YYEEEE. J lost 5 bases, V lost 4 bases, and 4 bases had no gene match. The CDR3 spells CASSPRQGDNSPLHF. The CDR3 region has the DNA TGTGCCAGCAGCCCCCGACAGGGGGATAATTCACCCCTCCACTTT.

The V gene is TRBV6-5, the J gene TRBJ2-3; no definite D call. The V gene lost 3 bases and the J gene lost 4 bases, with 8 bases spanning the gap. Germline V gives CDR1 MNHEY, CDR2 SVGAGI. The CDR3 spans 13 residues. Here the CDR3 DNA reads TGTGCCAGCAGTTATGGAGTTGCAGATACGCAGTATTTT. The encoded protein is CASSYGVADTQYF.

V and J are TRBV6-5 and TRBJ2-7; 10 bases align to TRBD2. The V and J ends lost 6 bases and 3 bases, in that order; junction bases with no gene match: 5. The germline CDR1 and CDR2 sequences are MNHEY and SVGAGI. The CDR3 extends over 14 amino acids. The CDR3, as DNA: TGTGCCAGCAGGCCGGGACTAGCGAACTACGAGCAGTACTTC. Protein product: CASRPGLANYEQYF.

The rearrangement links TRBV20-1 to TRBJ2-7, with a tentative D call TRBD2 (6 bases). V was shortened by 4 bases and J by 9 bases, with 13 bases between the two germline ends. In germline, CDR1 is DFQATT, CDR2 SNEGSKA (reference sequence). The CDR3 consists of 11 residues. The CDR3 spells CSATRGGAQYF. DNA of the CDR3: TGCAGTGCTACCCGCGGAGGGGCGCAGTACTTC.

The chain has TRBV7-6 and TRBJ1-1; D ambiguous. This CDR3 comprises 14 residues. Per germline, CDR1 SGHVS and CDR2 FNYEAQ. V shed 6 bases and J shed 1 base, with 12 bases lying between them. The CDR3 protein is CASRKTSGNTEAFF. The CDR3 bases are TGTGCCAGCAGAAAGACCTCGGGGAACACTGAAGCTTTCTTT.

The V gene is TRBV11-3, the J gene TRBJ2-7; D perhaps matches TRBD2 (6 bases). Trimming removed 1 base at V and 7 bases at J, with 11 bases between. CDR1 SGHNT and CDR2 YENEEA come from the germline V gene. The CDR3 contains 13 residues. CDR3 coding DNA: TGTGCCAGCAGCTTAGGGGGGGAAGGGGAGCAGTACTTC. Translation: CASSLGGEGEQYF.

The J gene is TRBJ2-1, the V gene TRBV10-1; 8 bases match TRBD2. CDR3 length: 16 residues. Germline trimming cut 3 bases from V and 1 base from J; bases unmatched to any gene: 5. CDR1 and CDR2 (germline): WNHNN, SYGVQD (reference sequence). The CDR3 reads CASSEASGRSYNEQFF. DNA of the CDR3: TGCGCCAGCAGTGAAGCTAGCGGGCGATCCTACAATGAGCAGTTCTTC.

The rearrangement links TRBV5-4 to TRBJ1-1; 9 bases are shared with TRBD1. Germline V lookup: CDR1 SGHNT, CDR2 YYREEE (reference sequence). The CDR3 sequence is 17 residues long. The J segment lost 4 bases and the V segment lost 4 bases, leaving 14 bases of the junction unmatched. CDR3 residues: CASSHDIVTGGGTEAFF. CDR3 DNA: TGTGCCAGCAGCCACGACATAGTAACAGGGGGCGGCACTGAAGCTTTCTTT.

The chain joins TRBV7-3 to TRBJ2-7; 9 nucleotides line up with TRBD1. The CDR3 contains 15 residues. Germline CDR1 and CDR2: SGHTA and FQGTGA. V shed 2 bases and J 6 bases; nucleotides not matched to a gene: 8. CDR3 bases: TGTGCCAGCAGCTTACGGCCCGGGACAGGGAGCGAGCAGTACTTC. Translation: CASSLRPGTGSEQYF.

A few counts support this clone. The rearrangement links TRBV29-1 to TRBJ1-4, with 11 bases identical to TRBD1. Losses at the gene ends were 3 bases for V and 6 bases for J; bases not matched to a gene: 9. The CDR3 length is 16 residues. Germline CDR1 SQVTM, CDR2 ANQGSEA. Here the CDR3 reads CSVESLGQGEDEKLFF. CDR3 coding DNA: TGCAGCGTTGAGAGTTTGGGACAGGGGGAGGATGAAAAACTGTTTTTT. Full variable domain (rest looked up from reference TRBV29-1 and TRBJ1-4): SAVISQKPSRDICQRGTSLTIQCQVDSQVTMMFWYRQQPGQSLTLIATANQGSEATYESGFVIDKFPISRPNLTFSTLTVSNMSPEDSSIYLCSVESLGQGEDEKLFFGSGTQLSVL.

The rearrangement uses TRBV10-3 and TRBJ2-1, with TRBD2 identical over 10 bases. The V gene's germline CDR1 is ENHRY and CDR2 SYGVKD. The CDR3 has 17 amino acids. The V segment lost 2 bases and the J segment 8 bases; nucleotides outside the gene matches: 12. This chain's CDR3 is CAISEVRLAGVGDEQFF. For the CDR3, the DNA is TGTGCCATCAGTGAGGTCCGTCTAGCGGGAGTCGGAGATGAGCAGTTCTTC.

This clone was observed a single time. The rearrangement links TRBV6-5 to TRBJ1-5; TRBD1 is a possible D gene (5 bases). V shed 5 bases and J shed 6 bases, with 11 bases lying between them. The CDR3 consists of 13 residues. Germline CDR1 is MNHEY and CDR2 is SVGAGI. The CDR3, as DNA: TGTGCCAGCAGTAGCCAGGGTCCTCAGCCCCAGCATTTT. As protein: CASSSQGPQPQHF.

The J gene is TRBJ2-3, the V gene TRBV27; the match to TRBD2 covers 9 bases. Per the germline V gene, CDR1 is MNHEY and CDR2 is SMNVEV (reference sequence). This CDR3 is built from 15 residues. V lost 4 bases and J lost 1; bases outside the gene matches: 3. CDR3 sequence: CASSSLAGGTDTQYF. DNA for the CDR3: TGTGCCAGCAGTTCTTTAGCGGGGGGCACAGATACGCAGTATTTT.

This sequence joins TRBV10-3 and TRBJ2-3, with D unclear. Trimming removed 3 bases from V and 1 base from J, with 8 bases in between. The CDR3 has 14 residues. Germline assignment: CDR1 ENHRY and CDR2 SYGVKD. The CDR3 region is CAISDRLGTDTQYF. In DNA, the CDR3 is TGTGCCATCAGTGATCGGTTAGGCACAGATACGCAGTATTTT.

The rearrangement links TRBV30 to TRBJ2-2, with TRBD2 as a possible D gene (6 bases). Germline assignment: CDR1 GTSNPN and CDR2 SVGIG (reference sequence). CDR3 length: 15 amino acids. V was clipped by 1 base and J by 6 bases, with 15 bases between them. The CDR3 region is CAWSGWRARSGELFF. The CDR3 DNA follows: TGTGCCTGGAGTGGGTGGAGGGCGAGGTCCGGGGAGCTGTTTTTT.

The V call is TRBV6-6, the J call TRBJ1-1; 7 bases agree with TRBD1. V dropped 5 bases and J dropped 4; count of bases not matched to a gene: 7. There are 14 residues in the CDR3. The germline V gene has CDR1 MNHNY and CDR2 SVGAGI (reference sequence). DNA of the CDR3: TGTGCCAGCAGTCCCGACAGGGCAGGCACTGAAGCTTTCTTT. This gives the protein CASSPDRAGTEAFF.

CDR3 sequence reads: CSVRTRVSYEQYF. In DNA form, the CDR3 reads TGCAGCGTGAGGACTAGAGTGAGCTACGAGCAGTACTTC. The chain couples TRBV29-1 to TRBJ2-7; 7 bases are shared with TRBD2. The germline V gene has CDR1 SQVTM and CDR2 ANQGSEA. CDR3 length equals 13 residues. V lost 6 bases to trimming and J lost 3 bases; unmatched junction nucleotides: 8.

The V and J genes are TRBV27 and TRBJ2-7, with TRBD2 matching over 13 bases. Germline V CDR1 and CDR2: MNHEY, SMNVEV (reference sequence). CDR3 size: 19 residues. V shed 2 bases, J shed 0 bases, and the junction held 10 bases outside the gene matches. CDR3 residues: CASSLKGTSGIRSSYEQYF. The CDR3 DNA reads as TGTGCCAGCAGTTTAAAAGGGACTAGCGGGATCCGCTCCTCCTACGAGCAGTACTTC.

This clone appeared once. The chain links TRBV5-1 to TRBJ2-1; 9 bases map to TRBD2. The ends lost 7 bases at V and 7 bases at J; junction bases unmatched: 9. The CDR3 loop spans 14 amino acids. Germline CDR1 reads SGHRS; CDR2 reads YFSETQ. The CDR3 sequence: CASATGGRDNEQFF. The CDR3 DNA is TGCGCCAGCGCAACTGGCGGGAGGGATAATGAGCAGTTCTTC.

The chain has TRBV6-5 and TRBJ1-5; D is uncertain. This CDR3 comprises 15 residues. Trimming left V 6 bases short and J 0 bases short, with 12 bases between. Per germline, CDR1 MNHEY and CDR2 SVGAGI. Here the CDR3 reads CASRQTEYSNQPQHF. The CDR3 coding sequence is TGTGCCAGCAGGCAGACGGAGTATAGCAATCAGCCCCAGCATTTT.

The CDR3 is CSASGQGTNEKLFF. The DNA for the CDR3 is TGCAGCGCCTCCGGACAAGGTACTAATGAAAAACTGTTTTTT. V usage is TRBV29-1 and J usage is TRBJ1-4; weak D call: TRBD1 (5 bases). V was trimmed by 7 bases and J by 2 bases, leaving 14 bases between them. CDR1 and CDR2 (germline): SQVTM, ANQGSEA. This CDR3 comprises 14 residues.

The gene calls are TRBV5-1 and TRBJ2-7; maybe TRBD1 (6 bases). The CDR3 spans 14 residues. The V end was cut by 3 bases, the J end by 6 bases, with 16 bases between. CDR1 is SGHRS, CDR2 YFSETQ, per germline. The DNA of the CDR3 is TGCGCCAGCAGCTCCAGGGACACCTCCGCCGAGCAGTACTTC. Its protein product is CASSSRDTSAEQYF.

This clone came up a few times. The chain uses TRBV4-1 and TRBJ1-5; D not resolved. Deletions cut 1 base from V and 2 bases from J, with 6 bases between. The CDR3 extends over 14 amino acids. Per the germline V gene, CDR1 is MGHRA and CDR2 is YSYEKL. The CDR3, as DNA: TGCGCCAGCAGCCAAGCTGCAGGCAATCAGCCCCAGCATTTT. Protein: CASSQAAGNQPQHF.

This chain uses TRBV28 with TRBJ2-7; TRBD2 matches 10 bases. Per the germline V gene, CDR1 is MDHEN and CDR2 is SYDVKM. V shed 1 base and J 1 base; nucleotides not matched to a gene: 16. The CDR3 consists of 20 residues. The chain's CDR3 is CASSLLAGRRLAGESYEQYF. The CDR3 nucleotides read TGTGCCAGCAGTTTATTGGCGGGCCGAAGGCTAGCGGGGGAGTCCTACGAGCAGTACTTC.

This clone was seen only once. The chain combines TRBV9 with TRBJ2-5; TRBD1 might be the D (6 bases). The CDR3 length is 16 residues. Trimming took 1 base from V and 2 from J, leaving 15 bases between them. Germline values: CDR1 SGDLS, CDR2 YYNGEE. CDR3 coding DNA: TGTGCCAGCAGCGTATCCGTGGGGGCCCCTCAAGAGACCCAGTACTTC. Amino acid sequence: CASSVSVGAPQETQYF.

The gene calls are TRBV10-2 and TRBJ2-1; possible D gene TRBD1, 6 bases. CDR1 WSHSY and CDR2 SAAADI come from the germline V gene. The V end lost 3 bases, the J end lost 1 base, and 13 bases lay between the germline ends. The CDR3 consists of 16 residues. In nucleotides, the CDR3 is TGCGCCAGCAGTGATATTAAACAGGGATCCTACAATGAGCAGTTCTTC. Translating it yields CASSDIKQGSYNEQFF.